Sequencing of this T cell receptor (beta chain) was carried out in a study of blood T cell repertoires in COVID-19. About the research overall: Sources were T cells, B-cell-depleted T cells, or PBMCs; the material itself was cDNA or gDNA.

Original analysis: From reference gene primer amplification, estimates of nucleated cell counts were derived. TCRdb's table, derived via immunoSEQ multiplex PCR, lists solely in-frame clones and lacks some. V and J calls plus clone size are reproduced from that table; the DNA served to infer D and trimming. The table shows 200,000 to 300,000 clones, with more than 85% occurring only once. The CDR3 has 14 amino acids. V trimming: 3 bases; J trimming: 7 bases; junction bases outside the gene matches: 6. Looked up from germline, CDR1 is MNHNS and CDR2 is SASEGT. The sequencing sample was made of peripheral blood. The chain is built from TRBV6-1 and TRBJ2-4; the match to TRBD2 covers 7 bases. The sequence came from a person aged 18 to 30 with COVID-19, enrolled during active disease. The CDR3 bases are TGTGCCAGCAGTGATCTACTAGCGAACAACATTCAGTACTTC. Translation: CASSDLLANNIQYF.